Following are 7 T cell receptor beta chains from one sample sequenced in a study of blood T cell repertoires in COVID-19. Method: immunoSEQ multiplex PCR; TCRdb's copy keeps in-frame clones and lacks some. The sample contains 100,000 or so clones, around 82% of which appear only once. The material sequenced was peripheral blood. Receptors were obtained from a man aged 65 to 85 with active or convalescent COVID-19.

The rearrangement links TRBV27 to TRBJ2-7, with a possible D match to TRBD2 (5 bases). CDR3 length: 13 amino acids. Trimming took off 6 bases at V and 3 bases at J, with 12 bases between the two ends. The V gene's germline CDR1 is MNHEY and CDR2 SMNVEV (reference sequence). Here the CDR3 reads CASRSSGGYEQYF. In DNA, the CDR3 is TGTGCCAGCAGGTCAAGTGGAGGCTACGAGCAGTACTTC.

This chain joins TRBV3-1 (or the pseudogene TRBV3-2) and TRBJ1-2; TRBD1 agrees at 7 bases. Per the germline V gene, CDR1 is LGHDT and CDR2 is YNNKEL (reference sequence). The CDR3 is 14 amino acids. V trimming: 5 bases; J trimming: 4 bases; junction bases outside the gene matches: 7. The CDR3 protein is CASSSTGWSYGYTF. The CDR3 DNA reads as TGTGCCAGCAGCTCGACAGGGTGGAGCTATGGCTACACCTTC.

The chain uses TRBV7-2 and TRBJ2-7; D is uncertain. Germline CDR1 SGHTA, CDR2 FQGNSA. The V and J ends lost 3 bases and 6 bases respectively, with 6 bases between them. The CDR3 consists of 11 residues. The CDR3 sequence: CASSFSSEQYF. CDR3 bases: TGTGCCAGCAGCTTTTCCAGCGAGCAGTACTTC.

The CDR3 bases are TGTGCCAGCAGTCCACGACTGGGGAGCGCCGGGGAGCTGTTTTTT. This sequence encodes CASSPRLGSAGELFF. The genes are TRBV11-1 and TRBJ2-2; the D gene is possibly TRBD2 (5 bases). V gave up 6 bases and J gave up 6 bases, with 17 bases separating them. CDR1 is SGHAT, CDR2 FQDESV, per germline (reference sequence). This CDR3 is 15 amino acids long.

The V call is TRBV3-1 (or the pseudogene TRBV3-2), the J call TRBJ2-1, with TRBD1 matching 8 bases. CDR1 and CDR2 (germline): LGHDT, YNNKEL (reference sequence). J was trimmed by 7 bases and V by 1 base; bases with no gene match: 6. The CDR3 has 15 residues. The chain's CDR3 is CASSQGQGITNEQFF. The CDR3, as DNA: TGTGCCAGCAGCCAAGGACAGGGGATTACGAATGAGCAGTTCTTC.

This chain joins TRBV6-5 and TRBJ1-4; possibly TRBD1 for D (6 bases). CDR1 is MNHEY and CDR2 is SVGAGI in the germline V gene. Trimming left V 5 bases short and J 6 bases short, with 16 bases between. This CDR3 contains 15 residues. CDR3 bases: TGTGCCAGCAGTCCCAGGGGCCCCGTATATGAAAAACTGTTTTTT. This gives the protein CASSPRGPVYEKLFF.

The genes are TRBV29-1 and TRBJ2-1, with D perhaps TRBD2 (5 bases). The CDR3 has 12 amino acids. Trimming took off 3 bases at V and 6 bases at J, with 9 bases between the two ends. Germline values: CDR1 SQVTM, CDR2 ANQGSEA. The CDR3 protein is CSVERVRNEQFF. In nucleotides, the CDR3 is TGCAGCGTTGAGCGGGTTCGCAATGAGCAGTTCTTC.